This entry is about one TCR beta chain. The CDR3 consists of 17 residues. V dropped 0 bases and J dropped 4 bases, with 18 bases sitting between them. The germline gives CDR1 LGHNA, CDR2 YNFKEQ. The data belong to a study of blood T cell repertoires in COVID-19. As for the study in general: From T cells, B-cell-depleted T cells, or PBMCs came the material, which was cDNA or gDNA.

Under the authors' procedure: Nucleated cell number was recorded as an estimate derived from reference gene primer amplification. Assay used: immunoSEQ multiplex PCR; TCRdb lists only in-frame clones, some missing. That table is the source of V, J and clone size, and D and trimming were worked out from the DNA. This table has approximately 410,000 clones, about nine tenths appearing once. The clonotype comes from a woman aged 25 to 45 with active or convalescent COVID-19. Sequencing used peripheral blood. This chain joins TRBV4-2 and TRBJ1-1; TRBD1 might be the D (6 bases). This CDR3 reads CASSQDQQGELGTEAFF. CDR3 sequence (DNA): TGTGCCAGCAGCCAAGATCAACAGGGTGAGTTGGGCACTGAAGCTTTCTTT.